This TCR beta chain was captured by sequencing in a study of CD8+ T cells in alopecia areata. By frequency in the sample, this clone is medium-sized. Extracted RNA was reverse transcribed into cDNA, the sequencing template. Profiling relied on immunoSEQ multiplex PCR, and the TCRdb table lists in-frame clones only, not all of them. The data contain around 300,000 clones, about 62% of them singletons. As for treatment: oral pan-JAK inhibitor, 5-10 mg twice daily. There are 14 residues in the CDR3. Looked up from germline, CDR1 is MNHEY and CDR2 is SMNVEV (reference sequence). J lost 9 bases, V lost 6 bases, and 11 bases had no gene match.

This clonotype originated in a human donor with alopecia areata. Here the sequenced sample was CD4+ T cells sorted from blood, taken around week 53, from a patient treated with tofacitinib. The chain joins TRBV27 to TRBJ2-5; TRBD2 agrees at 9 bases. CDR3 region: CASSNPAGGSAQYF. CDR3 bases: TGTGCCAGCAGCAACCCCGCGGGGGGGTCCGCCCAGTACTTC.